This entry features one T cell receptor beta chain sequence. Its cognate antigen is unknown. This CDR3 is 15 amino acids long. The V gene lost 0 bases and the J gene lost 6 bases, with 13 bases spanning the gap. Per germline, CDR1 SGHRS and CDR2 YFSETQ. The entry originates in a study of T cells in localized non-small cell lung cancer. Study findings and constraints: T cell clonality was highest in uninvolved adjacent lung, above tumor. There were a median around 57 of the top 100 tumor clones appearing in adjacent lung.

The data were produced by immunoSEQ multiplex PCR, yet TCRdb's version contains in-frame clones alone and is incomplete. The table includes 25,000 to 30,000 clones, 84% detected once. The source was peripheral blood mononuclear cells, collected before any cancer treatment. The receptor was derived from a man between 40 and 75 years old with stage III lung adenocarcinoma. The chain carries TRBV5-1 and TRBJ2-1; D is possibly TRBD2 (6 bases). The CDR3 bases are TGCGCCAGCAGCTTGGAAGGAGGGGAGGCCAATGAGCAGTTCTTC. Amino acid sequence: CASSLEGGEANEQFF. Drawing the rest from reference TRBV5-1 and TRBJ2-1, the complete variable domain is KAGVTQTPRYLIKTRGQQVTLSCSPISGHRSVSWYQQTPGQGLQFLFEYFSETQRNKGNFPGRFSGRQFSNSRSEMNVSTLELGDSALYLCASSLEGGEANEQFFGPGTRLTVL.